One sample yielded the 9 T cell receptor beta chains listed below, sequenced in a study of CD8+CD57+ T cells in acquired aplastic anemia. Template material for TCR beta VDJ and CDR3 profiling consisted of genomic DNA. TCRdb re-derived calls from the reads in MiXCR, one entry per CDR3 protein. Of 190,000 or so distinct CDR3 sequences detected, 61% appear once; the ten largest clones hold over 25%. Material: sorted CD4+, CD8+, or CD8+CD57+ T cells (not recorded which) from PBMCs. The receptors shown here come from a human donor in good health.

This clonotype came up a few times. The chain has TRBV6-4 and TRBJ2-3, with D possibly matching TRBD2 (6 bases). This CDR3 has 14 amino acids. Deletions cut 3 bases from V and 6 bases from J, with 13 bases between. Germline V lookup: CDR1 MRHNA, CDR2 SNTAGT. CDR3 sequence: CASSERGAADTQYF. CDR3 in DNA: TGTGCCAGCAGTGAGCGGGGAGCGGCGGATACGCAGTATTTT.

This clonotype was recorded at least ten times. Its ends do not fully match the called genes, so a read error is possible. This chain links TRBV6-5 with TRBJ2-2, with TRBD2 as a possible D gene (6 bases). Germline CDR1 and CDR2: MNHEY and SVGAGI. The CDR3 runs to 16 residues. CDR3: CASSYGVAGNAGELFF. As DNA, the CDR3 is TGTGCCAGCAGTTACGGGGTCGCGGGGAACGCCGGGGAGCTGTTTTTT.

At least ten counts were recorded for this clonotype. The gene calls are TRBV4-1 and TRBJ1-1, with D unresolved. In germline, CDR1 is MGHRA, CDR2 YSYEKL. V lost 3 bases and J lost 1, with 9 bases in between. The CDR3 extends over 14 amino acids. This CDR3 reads CASSQGSENTEAFF. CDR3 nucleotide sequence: TGCGCCAGCAGCCAGGGCTCTGAGAACACTGAAGCTTTCTTT.

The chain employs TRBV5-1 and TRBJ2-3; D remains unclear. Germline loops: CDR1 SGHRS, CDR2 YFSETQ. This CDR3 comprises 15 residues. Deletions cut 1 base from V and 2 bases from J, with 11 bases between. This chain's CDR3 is CASSLHDKVTDTQYF. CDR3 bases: TGCGCCAGCAGCTTGCACGACAAGGTCACAGATACGCAGTATTTT. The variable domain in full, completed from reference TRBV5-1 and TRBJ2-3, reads KAGVTQTPRYLIKTRGQQVTLSCSPISGHRSVSWYQQTPGQGLQFLFEYFSETQRNKGNFPGRFSGRQFSNSRSEMNVSTLELGDSALYLCASSLHDKVTDTQYFGPGTRLTVL.

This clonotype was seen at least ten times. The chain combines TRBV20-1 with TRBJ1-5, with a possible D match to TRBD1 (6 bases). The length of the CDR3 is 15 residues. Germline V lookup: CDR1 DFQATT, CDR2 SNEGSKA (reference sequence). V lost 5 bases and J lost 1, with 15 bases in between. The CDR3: CSASGTGSSNQPQHF. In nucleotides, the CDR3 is TGCAGTGCTTCCGGAACAGGGTCCAGCAATCAGCCCCAGCATTTT.

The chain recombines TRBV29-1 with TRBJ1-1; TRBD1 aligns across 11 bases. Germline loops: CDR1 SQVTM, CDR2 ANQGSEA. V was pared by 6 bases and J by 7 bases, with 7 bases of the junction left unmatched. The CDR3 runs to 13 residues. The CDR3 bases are TGCAGCGTAGGGACAGGGGGGACTAATGAAGCTTTCTTT. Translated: CSVGTGGTNEAFF.

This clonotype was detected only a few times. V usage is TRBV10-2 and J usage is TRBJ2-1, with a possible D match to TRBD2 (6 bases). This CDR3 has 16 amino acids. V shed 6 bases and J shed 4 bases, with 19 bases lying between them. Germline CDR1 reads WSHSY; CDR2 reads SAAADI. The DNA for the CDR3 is TGCGCCAGCAGGGAGGCATCTGCGGGGAAATACAATGAGCAGTTCTTC. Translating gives CASREASAGKYNEQFF.

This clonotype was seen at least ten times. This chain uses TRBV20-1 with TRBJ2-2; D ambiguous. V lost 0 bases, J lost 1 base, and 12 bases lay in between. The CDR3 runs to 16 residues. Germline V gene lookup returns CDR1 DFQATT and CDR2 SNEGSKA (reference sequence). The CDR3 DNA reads TGCAGTGCTAGAGATCGCGATGGGATGAACACCGGGGAGCTGTTTTTT. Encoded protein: CSARDRDGMNTGELFF.

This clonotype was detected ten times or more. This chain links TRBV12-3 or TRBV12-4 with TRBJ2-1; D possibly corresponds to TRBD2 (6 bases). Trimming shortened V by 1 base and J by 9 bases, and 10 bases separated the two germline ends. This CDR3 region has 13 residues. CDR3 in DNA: TGTGCCAGCAGTTTAGACGGGGGAATTGAGCAGTTCTTC. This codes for CASSLDGGIEQFF.